Listed below are T cell receptor beta chains from one sample, sequenced in a study of blood T cell repertoires in COVID-19. The protocol was immunoSEQ multiplex PCR, while the TCRdb copy is restricted to in-frame clones and leaves out a portion. The table records about 130,000 clones, 80% to 90% of them present only once. Sample: peripheral blood. These receptors came from a human donor in a cohort sampled during active COVID-19. The CDR3 runs from the conserved cysteine through the conserved F or W. Rows may omit the clone size; those that give it use once, few, many or a size class.

v_call clone_size cdr3_aa
TRBV3-1/TRBV3-2 . CASRHGAGRTGELFF
TRBV5-4 . CASSLAGQVNTEAFF
TRBV2 once CASSEAGGAQETQYF
TRBV5-1 . CASSSDSKTEAFF
TRBV21-1 . CASSNPPEGGGAGYHEQYF
TRBV5-4 . CASSLTAGYEQYF
TRBV19 few CASSFPGQGSPSTDTQYF
TRBV6-5 . CASRKSGGIQKLFF
TRBV29-1 . CSVDGWANTEAFF
TRBV5-4 . CASSSLVGDYEQYF
TRBV6-5 . CASSYSGGPNTGELFF
TRBV7-8 . CASSSKINYGYTF
TRBV6-5 . CASSYSGGGGYEQYF
TRBV7-6 . CASSDPSGGAYNEQFF
TRBV11-2 . CASTYGGGPFNEQFF
TRBV5-5 . CASSWTQGAGNSPLHF
TRBV7-9 . CASSSQGWNEQFF
TRBV18 . CASSRGAGTYEQYF
TRBV6-5 . CASGRGSYGYTF
TRBV6-5 . CASSYSGTGVTYEQYF
TRBV15 . CATSRDLGGMYEQYF
TRBV5-1 few CASSPQRHAQGTGGPLSNQPQHF
TRBV19 . CASSPLGGPDTQYF
TRBV14 . CASSPDPTTGANEKLFF
TRBV7-3 . CASSPHRGQDNQPQHF
TRBV29-1 . CSVSSRLAGEEQYF
TRBV19 . CAVQDRVGVTGELFF
TRBV28 . CASSFTPPTYGLAYHEQYF
TRBV11-2 . CASSRGAGGEISGNTIYF
TRBV7-2 . CASSFSATNTGELFF
TRBV12-3/TRBV12-4 . CASSLSGDLVAFF
TRBV5-6 . CASTPGETIYGYTF
TRBV27 . CASSLGTGGEKLFF
TRBV27 . CASSSGHFSSGANVLTF
TRBV29-1 . CSVAQTGELFF
TRBV18 medium-sized CASSPRDRGSEQFF
TRBV7-2 . CASSHRGGIGGQAYEQYF
TRBV18 . CASSYLSGGEQYF
TRBV30 . CAWRWGQGVTNYGYTF
TRBV29-1 . CSVEGGGRYGYTF
TRBV27 once CASSSGISGGADNEQFF
TRBV7-2 once CASSSPSLAKNIQYF
TRBV11-2 . CASSRAQVDSPLHF
TRBV21-1 . CAINTDTQYF
TRBV27 once CASSLYPAGNTIYF